The rows below give T cell receptor beta chains drawn from one sample of a study of radiotherapy plus CTLA-4 blockade in lung cancer. The table came from immunoSEQ multiplex PCR; TCRdb's copy has only in-frame clones and leaves some out. This repertoire shows roughly 42,000 clones, over 55% found once; its top ten account for less than 20%. This specimen was peripheral blood, taken from a patient treated with radiotherapy plus ipilimumab. The receptors stem from a human donor with non-small cell lung cancer who had a partial response to radiotherapy plus ipilimumab. CDR3s include the opening cysteine and the closing phenylalanine or tryptophan. D genes are given only for firm matches. Size is stated for part of the rows, as once, few or many counts, or as a class when the clone is expanded.

CASSESDREQFF	TGTGCCAGCAGTGAAAGCGATAGGGAGCAGTTCTTC	.	few	TRBV2	TRBJ2-1	12
CASHFRGQRNEKLFF	TGTGCCAGCCATTTTCGGGGACAGAGGAATGAAAAACTGTTTTTT	TRBD1	few	TRBV19	TRBJ1-4	15
CASSLRGDNSPLHF	TGTGCCAGCAGCTTACGGGGGGATAATTCACCCCTCCACTTT	.	.	TRBV7-3	TRBJ1-6	14
CATWTGSNQPQHF	TGTGCCACCTGGACAGGGAGCAATCAGCCCCAGCATTTT	TRBD1	.	TRBV10-3	TRBJ1-5	13
CAISVGGSYYNEQFF	TGTGCCATCAGTGTTGGCGGGAGTTACTACAATGAGCAGTTCTTC	TRBD2	few	TRBV10-3	TRBJ2-1	15
CASSFGQGLADTQYF	TGCGCCAGCAGCTTCGGCCAGGGGTTAGCAGATACGCAGTATTTT	.	.	TRBV5-1	TRBJ2-3	15
CASESTAGNTEAFF	TGTGCCAGCGAGAGTACTGCGGGGAACACTGAAGCTTTCTTT	.	.	TRBV28	TRBJ1-1	14
CASQIAGVDTGELFF	TGTGCCAGTCAAATAGCGGGAGTTGACACCGGGGAGCTGTTTTTT	TRBD2	few	TRBV19	TRBJ2-2	15
CASSLGGEAFF	TGCGCCAGCAGCTTGGGGGGCGAAGCTTTCTTT	.	.	TRBV5-1	TRBJ1-1	11
CASSSDSYEQYF	TGTGCCAGCAGTTCCGACTCGTACGAGCAGTACTTC	.	medium-sized	TRBV6-6	TRBJ2-7	12
CASSPGQITDTQYF	TGCGCCAGCAGCCCGGGACAGATCACAGATACGCAGTATTTT	TRBD1	.	TRBV5-1	TRBJ2-3	14